These 23 T cell receptor beta chains share one sample of origin, sequenced in a study of blood T cell repertoires in COVID-19. Sequencing used immunoSEQ multiplex PCR; TCRdb keeps in-frame clones, though not all of them. This table holds about 140,000 clones, about 80% found once. Source material: peripheral blood. These TCRs come from a human donor in a cohort sampled during active COVID-19.

The table lists this clone with a count of one. V usage is TRBV7-8 and J usage is TRBJ2-6; 8 bases align to TRBD1. The CDR3 spans 17 residues. Germline CDR1 SGHVS, CDR2 FQNEAQ. V was pared by 6 bases and J by 2 bases, with 9 bases of the junction left unmatched. CDR3 residues: CASRQGQGEAGANVLTF. The DNA of the CDR3 is TGTGCCAGCAGACAAGGACAGGGCGAGGCTGGGGCCAACGTCCTGACTTTC.

This chain joins TRBV4-1 and TRBJ2-2; TRBD2 matches 7 bases. J was trimmed by 4 bases and V by 1 base; bases with no gene match: 6. The CDR3 consists of 16 residues. Germline V lookup: CDR1 MGHRA, CDR2 YSYEKL. In DNA form, the CDR3 reads TGCGCCAGCAGCCAAGGGGGAGGGCAGGGCACCGGGGAGCTGTTTTTT. Its protein is CASSQGGGQGTGELFF.

This clone has just one count. The chain links TRBV6-5 to TRBJ1-5; the match to TRBD1 covers 9 bases. V trimming: 6 bases; J trimming: 5 bases; junction bases outside the gene matches: 2. The CDR3 extends over 13 amino acids. Germline-derived CDR1 and CDR2 are MNHEY and SVGAGI. The CDR3, as DNA: TGTGCCAGCAGGCGACAGGGGGATCAGCCCCAGCATTTT. It codes for CASRRQGDQPQHF.

V gene TRBV6-1 combines with J gene TRBJ2-5, with TRBD2 matching over 12 bases. Germline CDR1 MNHNS, CDR2 SASEGT. This CDR3 spans 19 amino acids. The J segment lost 5 bases and the V segment lost 0 bases, leaving 13 bases of the junction unmatched. CDR3 amino acids: CASSEASIWLAGGRETQYF. CDR3 DNA sequence: TGTGCCAGCAGTGAAGCGTCGATCTGGCTAGCGGGGGGGAGGGAGACCCAGTACTTC.

This rearrangement joins TRBV2 to TRBJ2-5; the D is unclear. Germline CDR1 and CDR2: SNHLY and FYNNEI. The CDR3 spans 13 residues. Deletions cut 6 bases from V and 5 bases from J, with 13 bases between. This chain's CDR3 is CASRLSSFETQYF. The CDR3 DNA reads TGTGCCAGCAGACTTAGCTCTTTCGAGACCCAGTACTTC. The whole variable domain, filled in from reference TRBV2 and TRBJ2-5, reads EPEVTQTPSHQVTQMGQEVILRCVPISNHLYFYWYRQILGQKVEFLVSFYNNEISEKSEIFDDQFSVERPDGSNFTLKIRSTKLEDSAMYFCASRLSSFETQYFGPGTRLLVL.

The genes are TRBV5-6 and TRBJ2-3; 7 bases map to TRBD1. The CDR3 runs to 17 residues. V trimming: 5 bases; J trimming: 2 bases; junction bases outside the gene matches: 14. Germline CDR1 reads SGHDT; CDR2 reads YYEEEE. CDR3 region: CASRSTGTVRSTDTQYF. CDR3 nucleotide sequence: TGTGCCAGCAGGTCTACCGGGACAGTTCGCTCCACAGATACGCAGTATTTT.

This chain uses TRBV29-1 with TRBJ1-6; D is uncertain. The ends were cut back, 5 bases at V and 7 bases at J, with 15 bases in the middle. Germline loops: CDR1 SQVTM, CDR2 ANQGSEA. This CDR3 has 14 amino acids. The CDR3 DNA reads as TGCAGCGTTATGTTGAATAACCGGAATTCACCCCTCCACTTT. Its translation is CSVMLNNRNSPLHF.

The chain uses TRBV7-2 and TRBJ1-1, with no clear D. V was cut by 2 bases and J by 4 bases, with 14 bases left in between. The length of the CDR3 is 15 residues. Germline assignment: CDR1 SGHTA and CDR2 FQGNSA. CDR3 amino acids: CASSLPGLGGTEAFF. DNA of the CDR3: TGTGCCAGCAGCTTACCGGGATTGGGAGGCACTGAAGCTTTCTTT.

The rearrangement uses TRBV6-5 and TRBJ2-3, with 10 bases lining up with TRBD1. The CDR3 extends over 13 amino acids. The junction had 2 bases not matched to a gene; V was cut back by 8 bases and J by 3 bases. The germline V gene has CDR1 MNHEY and CDR2 SVGAGI. The CDR3 sequence is CASLGQGTDTQYF. CDR3 nucleotide sequence: TGTGCCAGCCTGGGACAGGGGACAGATACGCAGTATTTT.

The gene calls are TRBV15 and TRBJ1-1; 8 bases match TRBD1. Trimming cost V 0 bases and J 5 bases; bases outside gene matches: 8. Germline V gene data show CDR1 as LNHNV and CDR2 as YYDKDF (reference sequence). The CDR3 is made up of 16 amino acids. Written as DNA, the CDR3 is TGTGCCACCAGCAGAGATCAGGGGGCGCTGCCAACTGAAGCTTTCTTT. It specifies CATSRDQGALPTEAFF.

This clone has just one count. The genes are TRBV5-1 and TRBJ2-7, with 7 bases aligning to TRBD1. The CDR3 runs to 14 residues. The V segment lost 3 bases and the J segment 0 bases; nucleotides outside the gene matches: 3. In germline, CDR1 is SGHRS, CDR2 YFSETQ. CDR3 bases: TGCGCCAGCAGCTCCCGGGACAGCTCCTACGAGCAGTACTTC. This encodes CASSSRDSSYEQYF.

J is TRBJ2-3 and V is TRBV13; D is perhaps TRBD1 (6 bases). Trimming removed 5 bases at V and 0 bases at J, with 18 bases between. Per germline, CDR1 PRHDT and CDR2 FYEKMQ (reference sequence). The CDR3 sequence is 17 residues long. CDR3 DNA sequence: TGTGCCAGCAGCCGCTGGGACACCCCTACTAGCACAGATACGCAGTATTTT. It codes for CASSRWDTPTSTDTQYF.

The chain uses TRBV25-1 and TRBJ2-2, with D tentatively TRBD1 (5 bases). Trimming removed 1 base at V and 3 bases at J, with 12 bases between. CDR1 and CDR2 from the germline V gene are MGHDK and SYGVNS. There are 16 residues in the CDR3. CDR3 sequence: CASSEFKPGYTGELFF. The CDR3 region has the DNA TGTGCCAGCAGTGAATTTAAGCCAGGGTACACCGGGGAGCTGTTTTTT. The full variable domain, with the rest looked up from reference TRBV25-1 and TRBJ2-2, is EADIYQTPRYLVIGTGKKITLECSQTMGHDKMYWYQQDPGMELHLIHYSYGVNSTEKGDLSSESTVSRIRTEHFPLTLESARPSHTSQYLCASSEFKPGYTGELFFGEGSRLTVL.

V is TRBV5-1 and J is TRBJ2-7; the D is unclear. Germline CDR1 SGHRS, CDR2 YFSETQ. The V end lost 0 bases, the J end lost 4 bases, and 5 bases lay between the germline ends. The CDR3 totals 12 residues. This chain's CDR3 is CASSLGQYEQYF. The CDR3 DNA sequence: TGCGCCAGCAGCTTGGGTCAATACGAGCAGTACTTC.

The gene calls are TRBV6-5 and TRBJ2-1; 9 nucleotides match TRBD1. The CDR3 loop spans 14 amino acids. Germline CDR1 MNHEY, CDR2 SVGAGI. After removal of 7 bases from V and 6 bases from J, the junction contained 7 bases not matched to a gene. CDR3 amino acids: CASTRDRVVNEQFF. CDR3 coding DNA: TGTGCCAGCACCCGGGACAGGGTAGTCAATGAGCAGTTCTTC.

The chain uses TRBV10-3 and TRBJ2-7; 10 bases fit TRBD2. CDR3 length: 13 residues. The V and J ends lost 6 bases and 6 bases, in that order; junction bases with no gene match: 5. Germline CDR1 reads ENHRY; CDR2 reads SYGVKD. The CDR3 is CAISGTSETEQYF. The CDR3 DNA sequence: TGTGCCATCAGCGGGACTAGCGAAACCGAGCAGTACTTC.

The chain is built from TRBV7-2 and TRBJ1-3; TRBD1 aligns across 10 bases. Germline V gene sequence: CDR1 SGHTA, CDR2 FQGNSA. The CDR3 runs to 17 residues. J lost 2 bases, V lost 4 bases, and 8 bases had no gene match. The CDR3 sequence: CASSSDSGTGAGNTIYF. In DNA, the CDR3 is TGTGCCAGCAGCTCAGATTCCGGGACAGGGGCTGGAAACACCATATATTTT.

J is TRBJ2-2 and V is TRBV4-3; TRBD1 is a possible D gene (6 bases). The CDR3 is 16 amino acids. Germline CDR1 LGHNA, CDR2 YSLEER. V shed 0 bases and J shed 3 bases, with 11 bases lying between them. The DNA of the CDR3 is TGCGCCAGCAGCCAAGATTCAGGACAGTACACCGGGGAGCTGTTTTTT. Translation: CASSQDSGQYTGELFF.

This clone was detected only a few times. This rearrangement joins TRBV7-9 to TRBJ1-5; D is unresolved. Trimming cost V 1 base and J 10 bases, with 5 bases left between them. Germline-derived CDR1 and CDR2 are SEHNR and FQNEAQ (reference sequence). The CDR3 consists of 11 residues. This CDR3 reads CASSLDGPQHF. CDR3 in DNA: TGTGCCAGCAGCTTAGATGGCCCCCAGCATTTT.

This chain uses TRBV29-1 with TRBJ1-2, with 8 positions matching TRBD1. The CDR3 spans 13 residues. Germline V gives CDR1 SQVTM, CDR2 ANQGSEA. J lost 3 bases, V lost 5 bases, and 5 bases had no gene match. CDR3 nucleotide sequence: TGCAGCGTTTACACAGGGGGGGACTATGGCTACACCTTC. It codes for CSVYTGGDYGYTF.

This clone was detected a few times. In DNA form, the CDR3 reads TGTGCCAGCAGTTCTTCCGGGAGCGGTTCACCCCTCCACTTT. Its protein product is CASSSSGSGSPLHF. The chain is built from TRBV6-5 and TRBJ1-6; no clear D. The germline CDR1 and CDR2 sequences are MNHEY and SVGAGI. The V end lost 4 bases, the J end lost 9 bases, and 13 bases lay between the germline ends. There are 14 residues in the CDR3.

Concerning this clone: At one of its ends the junction is not consistent with the germline gene, which may arise from a read error. The V and J genes are TRBV7-7 and TRBJ2-1; a weak D match, TRBD2 (5 bases). The CDR3 is 17 residues long. Germline CDR1 is SSHAT and CDR2 is FNYEAQ (reference sequence). CDR3 in DNA: TGTGCTAGCAGCCCAAGGACTTTTTCCCCCTCCTACAATGAGCAGTTCTTC. Translated: CASSPRTFSPSYNEQFF.

This chain links TRBV9 with TRBJ2-1; weak D call: TRBD2 (6 bases). CDR3 size: 13 residues. The V end was cut by 0 bases, the J end by 7 bases, with 8 bases between. Germline V CDR1 and CDR2: SGDLS, YYNGEE. In DNA, the CDR3 is TGTGCCAGCAGCGTAGATGCGGGAAATGAGCAGTTCTTC. Its protein product is CASSVDAGNEQFF. The full variable domain, its missing parts supplied by reference TRBV9 and TRBJ2-1, is DSGVTQTPKHLITATGQRVTLRCSPRSGDLSVYWYQQSLDQGLQFLIQYYNGEERAKGNILERFSAQQFPDLHSELNLSSLELGDSALYFCASSVDAGNEQFFGPGTRLTVL.